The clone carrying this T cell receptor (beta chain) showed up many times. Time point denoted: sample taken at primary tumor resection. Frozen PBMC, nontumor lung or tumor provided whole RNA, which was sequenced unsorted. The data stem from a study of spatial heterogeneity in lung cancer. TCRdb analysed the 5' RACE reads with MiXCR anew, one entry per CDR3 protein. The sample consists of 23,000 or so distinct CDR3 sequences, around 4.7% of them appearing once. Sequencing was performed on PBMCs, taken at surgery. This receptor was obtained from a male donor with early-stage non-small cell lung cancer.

CDR3 sequence reads: CASTLGSNEKLFF. The DNA for the CDR3 is TGTGCCAGCACCTTGGGGAGTAATGAAAAACTGTTTTTT. The chain employs TRBV12-3 or TRBV12-4 and TRBJ1-4; D is undetermined. Between the trimmed V and J ends, which lost 7 bases and 4 bases, there was a span of 10 bases. This CDR3 spans 13 amino acids.